Presented here are 15 T cell receptor beta chains from one specimen sequenced in a study of monozygotic twins with cystic fibrosis. The repertoire was sequenced with immunoSEQ multiplex PCR; TCRdb's copy has only in-frame clones and lacks some. In the table there are approximately 34,000 clones, around 96% of which are singletons. Sequences were obtained from blood. The source is a girl aged 2 to 10 with cystic fibrosis.

The V gene is TRBV5-1, the J gene TRBJ2-1; TRBD2 agrees at 8 bases. Germline V gene lookup returns CDR1 SGHRS and CDR2 YFSETQ. The CDR3 covers 16 residues. V gave up 2 bases and J gave up 1 base; unmatched junction bases: 5. This CDR3 is CASSFTSGGSYNEQFF. The CDR3 region has the DNA TGCGCCAGCAGCTTCACTAGCGGCGGATCCTACAATGAGCAGTTCTTC.

The chain couples TRBV19 to TRBJ1-4, with D unclear. V lost 5 bases, J lost 3 bases, and 16 bases lay in between. CDR1 is LNHDA, CDR2 SQIVND, per germline (reference sequence). The CDR3 has 16 amino acids. The CDR3 coding sequence is TGTGCCAGTAGTGCGGCGAGGCTAATCCCTAATGAAAAACTGTTTTTT. Its translation is CASSAARLIPNEKLFF.

This chain uses TRBV4-1 with TRBJ2-2; D is unclear. CDR1 and CDR2 (germline): MGHRA, YSYEKL. The CDR3 spans 13 residues. Trimming shortened V by 3 bases and J by 4 bases, and 6 bases separated the two germline ends. The CDR3 region is CASSHVGTGELFF. CDR3 DNA: TGCGCCAGCAGCCATGTCGGCACCGGGGAGCTGTTTTTT.

J is TRBJ1-1 and V is TRBV27; TRBD1 agrees at 7 bases. The CDR3 length is 13 residues. The V gene end was trimmed by 0 bases and the J gene end by 8 bases; junction bases not matched to a gene: 3. CDR1 is MNHEY, CDR2 SMNVEV, per germline (reference sequence). The CDR3 nucleotides are TGTGCCAGCAGTTTATCGCAGGGGGTGGAAGCTTTCTTT. Residues: CASSLSQGVEAFF.

The genes are TRBV19 and TRBJ1-2, with D possibly matching TRBD1 (5 bases). Trimming cost V 6 bases and J 3 bases, with 23 bases left between them. The germline gives CDR1 LNHDA, CDR2 SQIVND (reference sequence). The CDR3 totals 17 residues. The CDR3 sequence is CASSPASRGGWDYGYTF. CDR3 nucleotide sequence: TGTGCCAGTAGCCCAGCATCCCGGGGGGGTTGGGACTATGGCTACACCTTC.

The V gene is TRBV9, the J gene TRBJ1-1; 10 bases fit TRBD1. This CDR3 contains 16 residues. V trimming: 4 bases; J trimming: 1 base; junction bases outside the gene matches: 7. Looked up from germline, CDR1 is SGDLS and CDR2 is YYNGEE. CDR3 residues: CASSPGTGARNTEAFF. The CDR3 DNA is TGTGCCAGCAGCCCCGGGACAGGGGCTCGGAACACTGAAGCTTTCTTT. The full variable domain, completed using reference TRBV9 and TRBJ1-1, is DSGVTQTPKHLITATGQRVTLRCSPRSGDLSVYWYQQSLDQGLQFLIQYYNGEERAKGNILERFSAQQFPDLHSELNLSSLELGDSALYFCASSPGTGARNTEAFFGQGTRLTVV.

The V gene is TRBV7-9, the J gene TRBJ2-7, with 13 bases matching TRBD2. The CDR3 length is 16 residues. Germline loops: CDR1 SEHNR, CDR2 FQNEAQ (reference sequence). The trim removed 5 bases at V and 1 base at J, leaving 5 bases unmatched. The CDR3 coding sequence is TGTGCCAGCAGCCCGAAGGGACTAGCGGGGTCCTACGAGCAGTACTTC. As protein: CASSPKGLAGSYEQYF.

The rearrangement joins TRBV5-1 to TRBJ2-2, with D perhaps TRBD2 (8 bases). Germline-derived CDR1 and CDR2 are SGHRS and YFSETQ. With 6 bases removed from V and 0 bases from J, the gap between germline ends came to 18 bases. This CDR3 comprises 17 residues. The CDR3 sequence: CASIGLAGGPNTGELFF. As DNA, the CDR3 is TGCGCCAGCATAGGACTAGCAGGGGGGCCGAACACCGGGGAGCTGTTTTTT.

This sequence joins TRBV6-6 and TRBJ2-1, with no clear D. Germline V CDR1 and CDR2: MNHNY, SVGAGI (reference sequence). V lost 6 bases and J 3 bases, leaving 15 bases between the germline ends. This CDR3 contains 15 residues. In nucleotides, the CDR3 is TGTGCCAGCAGCCCCAGGACGGTGGGCTACAATGAGCAGTTCTTC. Encoded protein: CASSPRTVGYNEQFF.

This clone was recorded a few times. The chain uses TRBV11-2 and TRBJ1-2; 9 positions agree with TRBD1. The CDR3 totals 14 residues. Germline V gives CDR1 SGHAT, CDR2 FQNNGV. J was trimmed by 5 bases and V by 1 base; bases with no gene match: 2. In nucleotides, the CDR3 is TGTGCCAGCAGCTTAGGGACAGGGGTTTATGGCTACACCTTC. Amino acids: CASSLGTGVYGYTF.

J is TRBJ2-2 and V is TRBV29-1; D not resolved. Per the germline V gene, CDR1 is SQVTM and CDR2 is ANQGSEA. The CDR3 extends over 12 amino acids. V was shortened by 3 bases and J by 5 bases, with 7 bases between the two germline ends. The CDR3 sequence: CSVDPGTGELFF. DNA for the CDR3: TGCAGCGTTGACCCCGGAACCGGGGAGCTGTTTTTT.

This sequence joins TRBV6-6 and TRBJ1-6; D ambiguous. The germline gives CDR1 MNHNY, CDR2 SVGAGI (reference sequence). V gave up 6 bases and J gave up 12 bases, with 12 bases separating them. The CDR3 loop spans 12 amino acids. Here the CDR3 reads CASSPTDGPLHF. The DNA for the CDR3 is TGTGCCAGCAGCCCGACGGATGGACCCCTCCACTTT.

This chain joins TRBV18 and TRBJ1-4, with D possibly matching TRBD1 (5 bases). The CDR3 is 13 residues long. CDR1 and CDR2 from the germline V gene are KGHSH and LQKENI. V lost 6 bases and J lost 5, with 10 bases in between. This CDR3 reads CASSDSPNEKLFF. The CDR3 DNA reads TGTGCCAGCTCCGACAGTCCCAATGAAAAACTGTTTTTT. The whole variable domain, remainder taken from reference TRBV18 and TRBJ1-4, is NAGVMQNPRHLVRRRGQEARLRCSPMKGHSHVYWYRQLPEEGLKFMVYLQKENIIDESGMPKERFSAEFPKEGPSILRIQQVVRGDSAAYFCASSDSPNEKLFFGSGTQLSVL.

This clone was counted once. The chain recombines TRBV4-1 with TRBJ2-1; maybe TRBD2 (6 bases). Looked up from germline, CDR1 is MGHRA and CDR2 is YSYEKL. Trimming stripped 0 bases from V and 3 bases from J, with 9 bases between. The CDR3 has 15 amino acids. CDR3 DNA sequence: TGCGCCAGCAGCCAAGATGGAGCGGGCTACAATGAGCAGTTCTTC. Protein sequence: CASSQDGAGYNEQFF.

V gene TRBV2 combines with J gene TRBJ1-3; 9 positions agree with TRBD1. J was trimmed by 4 bases and V by 6 bases; bases with no gene match: 7. The germline gives CDR1 SNHLY, CDR2 FYNNEI. CDR3 length: 15 residues. CDR3 amino acids: CASRDRGGSGNTIYF. The DNA for the CDR3 is TGTGCCAGCAGGGACAGGGGAGGATCGGGAAACACCATATATTTT.